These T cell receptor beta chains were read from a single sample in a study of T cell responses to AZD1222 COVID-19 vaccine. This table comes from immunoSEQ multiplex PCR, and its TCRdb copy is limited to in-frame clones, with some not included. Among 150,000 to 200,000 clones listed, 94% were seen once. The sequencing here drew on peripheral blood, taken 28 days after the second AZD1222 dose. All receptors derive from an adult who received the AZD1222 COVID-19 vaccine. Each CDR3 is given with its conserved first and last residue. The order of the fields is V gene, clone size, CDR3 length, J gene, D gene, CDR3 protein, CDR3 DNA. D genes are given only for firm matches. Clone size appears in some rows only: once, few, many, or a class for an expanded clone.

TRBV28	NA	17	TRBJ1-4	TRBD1	CASSPTDRGKTNEKLFF	TGTGCCAGCAGTCCTACGGACAGGGGAAAAACTAATGAAAAACTGTTTTTT
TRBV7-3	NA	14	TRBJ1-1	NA	CASSLGLPNTEAFF	TGTGCCAGCAGCTTGGGCCTACCGAACACTGAAGCTTTCTTT
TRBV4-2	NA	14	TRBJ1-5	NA	CASSQERGYQPQHF	TGTGCCAGCAGCCAAGAAAGGGGGTATCAGCCCCAGCATTTT
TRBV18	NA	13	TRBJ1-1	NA	CASSPSGNTEAFF	TGTGCCAGCTCACCATCGGGGAACACTGAAGCTTTCTTT
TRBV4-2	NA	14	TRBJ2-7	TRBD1	CASSPWTGSHEQYF	TGTGCCAGCAGCCCCTGGACAGGGAGCCACGAGCAGTACTTC
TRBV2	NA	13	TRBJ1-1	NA	CASSLMQPTEAFF	TGTGCCAGCAGTCTAATGCAACCCACTGAAGCTTTCTTT
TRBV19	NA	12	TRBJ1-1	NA	CASSARTAEAFF	TGTGCCAGTAGTGCAAGGACAGCTGAAGCTTTCTTT
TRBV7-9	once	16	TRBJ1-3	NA	CASSNRTDSSGNTIYF	TGTGCCAGCAGCAACCGGACAGACAGCTCTGGAAACACCATATATTTT
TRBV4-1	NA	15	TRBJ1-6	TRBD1	CASSPRDRGNSPLHF	TGCGCCAGCAGCCCCCGGGACAGGGGGAATTCACCCCTCCACTTT
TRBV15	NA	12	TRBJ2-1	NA	CATSRPVGEQFF	TGTGCCACCAGCAGACCCGTGGGGGAGCAGTTCTTC
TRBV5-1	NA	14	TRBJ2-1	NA	CASSLDGSESEQFF	TGCGCCAGCAGCTTGGACGGGAGTGAATCTGAGCAGTTCTTC
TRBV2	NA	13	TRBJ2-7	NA	CASSAGPSYEQYF	TGTGCCAGCAGTGCGGGCCCCTCCTACGAGCAGTACTTC
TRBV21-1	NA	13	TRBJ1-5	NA	CASCGGFNQPQHF	TGTGCCAGCTGTGGGGGGTTCAATCAGCCCCAGCATTTT
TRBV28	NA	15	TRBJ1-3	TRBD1	CASTAGGSSGNTIYF	TGTGCCAGCACCGCAGGGGGGAGCTCTGGAAACACCATATATTTT
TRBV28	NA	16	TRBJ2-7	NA	CASSLSAGPLSYEQYF	TGTGCCAGCAGTTTATCAGCAGGGCCCCTTTCCTACGAGCAGTACTTC
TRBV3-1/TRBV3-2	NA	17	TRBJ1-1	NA	CASSQALGGGVNTEAFF	TGTGCCAGCAGCCAAGCTCTGGGGGGGGGTGTGAACACTGAAGCTTTCTTT
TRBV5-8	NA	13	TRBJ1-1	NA	CASSLFRSTEAFF	TGTGCCAGCAGCCTTTTTAGATCCACTGAAGCTTTCTTT
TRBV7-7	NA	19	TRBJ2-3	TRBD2	CASSLVGLPSSGLTDTQYF	TGTGCCAGCAGCTTAGTTGGACTCCCATCTAGCGGCCTCACAGATACGCAGTATTTT
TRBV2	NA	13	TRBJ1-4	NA	CASSAETPEKLFF	TGTGCCAGCAGCGCCGAAACCCCTGAAAAACTGTTTTTT
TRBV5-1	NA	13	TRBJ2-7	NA	CASSPPTAYEQYF	TGCGCCAGCAGCCCCCCGACAGCCTACGAGCAGTACTTC
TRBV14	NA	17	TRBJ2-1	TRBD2	CASSQDWALADYNEQFF	TGTGCCAGCAGCCAAGATTGGGCACTAGCGGATTACAATGAGCAGTTCTTC
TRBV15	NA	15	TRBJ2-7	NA	CATSRVEGGLVEQYF	TGTGCCACCAGCAGAGTTGAGGGAGGCCTGGTCGAGCAGTACTTC
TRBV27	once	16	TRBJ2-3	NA	CASSTTLARLADTQYF	TGTGCCAGCAGTACCACCCTAGCCCGCTTAGCAGATACGCAGTATTTT
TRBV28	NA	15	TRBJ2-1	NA	CASSPTLGTYNEQFF	TGTGCCAGCAGTCCGACCTTAGGTACCTACAATGAGCAGTTCTTC
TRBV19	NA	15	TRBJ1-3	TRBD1	CASRRDRGSGNTIYF	TGTGCCAGTCGGAGGGACAGGGGCTCTGGAAACACCATATATTTT
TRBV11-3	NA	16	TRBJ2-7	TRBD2	CASSLLLAGETHEQYF	TGTGCCAGCAGCTTACTACTAGCGGGAGAGACCCACGAGCAGTACTTC
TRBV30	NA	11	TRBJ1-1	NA	CASRVPYEAFF	TGTGCCAGCAGGGTTCCCTATGAAGCTTTCTTT
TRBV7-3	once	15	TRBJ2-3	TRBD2	CASSPTGGSTDTQYF	TGTGCCAGCAGCCCAACGGGGGGGAGCACAGATACGCAGTATTTT
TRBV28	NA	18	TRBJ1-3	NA	CASNSHGEQEDSGNTIYF	TGTGCCAGCAACTCCCACGGTGAGCAGGAGGATTCTGGAAACACCATATATTTT
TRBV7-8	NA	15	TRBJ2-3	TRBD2	CASSFGRGKYDTQYF	TGTGCCAGCAGCTTCGGGAGGGGGAAGTATGATACGCAGTATTTT
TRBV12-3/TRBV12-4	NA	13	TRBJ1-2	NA	CASSYREGYGYTF	TGTGCCAGCAGTTACAGGGAGGGCTATGGCTACACCTTC
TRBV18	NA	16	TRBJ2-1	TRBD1	CASSPPGTGKGNEQFF	TGTGCCAGCTCACCGCCCGGGACAGGGAAAGGAAATGAGCAGTTCTTC
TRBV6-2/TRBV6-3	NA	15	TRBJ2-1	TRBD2	CASSYGTSGSDEQFF	TGTGCCAGCAGTTACGGGACTAGCGGGAGCGATGAGCAGTTCTTC
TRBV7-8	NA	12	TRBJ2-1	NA	CASSSPRGEQFF	TGTGCCAGCAGCTCCCCAAGGGGTGAGCAGTTCTTC
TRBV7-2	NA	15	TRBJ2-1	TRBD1	CASSLDRGAYNEQFF	TGTGCCAGCAGCTTGGACAGGGGAGCCTACAATGAGCAGTTCTTC
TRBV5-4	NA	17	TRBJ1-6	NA	CASSPGVERHRYSPLHF	TGTGCCAGCAGCCCGGGGGTAGAGCGGCATCGATATTCACCCCTCCACTTT